This T cell receptor (beta chain) is drawn from a study of blood T cell repertoires in COVID-19. Original processing notes: Estimated nucleated cell counts came from reference gene primer amplification. The protocol was immunoSEQ multiplex PCR, while the TCRdb copy is restricted to in-frame clones and leaves out a portion. The V and J calls and clone size are taken from that table; D and trimming were inferred from the DNA. Seen here are about 480,000 clones, roughly 89% observed once, and the top ten hold roughly 0.92%. Germline CDR1 and CDR2: MNHNY and SVGAGI (reference sequence). J was trimmed by 7 bases and V by 6 bases; bases with no gene match: 5. The CDR3 contains 13 residues.

Sequenced sample: peripheral blood. The source is a man aged 18 to 35 with COVID-19, enrolled during active disease. The chain recombines TRBV6-6 with TRBJ2-1; 8 nucleotides line up with TRBD1. The CDR3 nucleotides are TGTGCCAGCAGCAAGTGGACAGGGAATGAGCAGTTCTTC. Translated: CASSKWTGNEQFF.